This is a list of T cell receptor beta chains from one sample in a study of blood T cell repertoires in COVID-19. Assay used: immunoSEQ multiplex PCR; TCRdb lists only in-frame clones, some missing. Of 150,000 to 200,000 clones listed, about nine tenths are singletons. Sample: PBMCs or T cells enriched from blood (not recorded which). The receptors were sampled from a woman in her late teens or twenties who had recovered from COVID-19. Each CDR3 is given with its conserved first and last residue. D genes are given only for firm matches. Some rows have no size entry. The others give once, few or many, or a class for an expanded clone.

>.|.|TRBV6-5|TRBJ2-1
TGTGCCAGCCTAGTTGCGGCCACCGGGAACAATGAGCAGTTCTTC
CASLVAATGNNEQFF
>.|.|TRBV5-1|TRBJ2-1
TGCGCCAGCAGCTTTTATGCGGGGTTCTCCTACAATGAGCAGTTCTTC
CASSFYAGFSYNEQFF
>.|.|TRBV11-2|TRBJ1-2
TGTGCCAGCAGCTTAGGGGCTGGCAACTATGGCTACACCTTC
CASSLGAGNYGYTF
>TRBD1|.|TRBV2|TRBJ2-7
TGTGCCAGCAGGGCGACAGGGATCATTTTGGGCTTC
CASRATGIILGF
>.|.|TRBV5-1|TRBJ2-2
TGCGCCAGCAGCCCGGGACTCAATACACCCGGGGAGCTGTTTTTT
CASSPGLNTPGELFF
>TRBD2|.|TRBV28|TRBJ2-5
TGTGCCAGCAAAGGGGTTCTAGCGGCCCCAAATAGAGAGACCCAGTACTTC
CASKGVLAAPNRETQYF
>TRBD2|.|TRBV7-3|TRBJ2-3
TGTGCCAGCAGCTCGGGACTAGCGGGAGGGCCGAGCACAGATACGCAGTATTTT
CASSSGLAGGPSTDTQYF
>.|.|TRBV28|TRBJ1-3
TGTGCCAGCAGTTTAGAACAGGTCCCTGGAAACACCATATATTTT
CASSLEQVPGNTIYF
>TRBD2|.|TRBV5-1|TRBJ2-1
TGCGCCAGCACCCCACTAGCGGGAGGGCCGAATGAGCAGTTCTTC
CASTPLAGGPNEQFF
>.|.|TRBV15|TRBJ1-1
TGTGCCACCAGCCGAAGCAGGGCCGTGAACACTGAAGCTTTCTTT
CATSRSRAVNTEAFF
>.|.|TRBV12-3/TRBV12-4|TRBJ2-3
TGTGCCAGCAGTTTGAGCCGCACAGATACGCAGTATTTT
CASSLSRTDTQYF
>TRBD1|.|TRBV4-3|TRBJ2-2
TGCGCCAGCAGCCAAGATCGGACAGGGGGCCACACCGGGGAGCTGTTTTTT
CASSQDRTGGHTGELFF
>.|.|TRBV2|TRBJ1-6
TGTGCCAGCAGCGGACCCACAGGGTATAATTCACCCCTCCACTTT
CASSGPTGYNSPLHF
>.|.|TRBV12-1|TRBJ1-1
TGTGCCAGCAGCGAGACAAAAGGCAACCTGAACACTGAAGCTTTCTTT
CASSETKGNLNTEAFF
>.|.|TRBV25-1|TRBJ1-6
TGTGCCAGCAGTGAGTCGGGGTTTGCCCTCCACTTT
CASSESGFALHF
>.|.|TRBV5-1|TRBJ2-7
TGCGCCAGCAGCTTGATGATCGGACTCTACGAGCAGTACTTC
CASSLMIGLYEQYF
>.|.|TRBV2|TRBJ1-5
TGTGCCAGCAGGAGGGGGAGAGACAGCATGAATCAGCCCCAGCATTTT
CASRRGRDSMNQPQHF
>.|.|TRBV7-3|TRBJ1-4
TGTGCCACCGACAGGCTCTATGAAAAACTGTTTTTT
CATDRLYEKLFF
>.|.|TRBV12-3/TRBV12-4|TRBJ2-2
TGTGCCAGCAGTTTCAATCGCGCCGGGGAGCTGTTTTTT
CASSFNRAGELFF
>TRBD1|.|TRBV10-3|TRBJ2-1
TGTGCCATCAGTGAGAGGACAGGTTCTGTTGAGCAGTTCTTC
CAISERTGSVEQFF
>.|.|TRBV11-2|TRBJ1-3
TGTGCCAGCAGCTTAAGAGGCTATCAAGTCTCTGGAAACACCATATATTTT
CASSLRGYQVSGNTIYF
>TRBD2|.|TRBV3-1/TRBV3-2|TRBJ2-2
TGTGCCAGCAGCCAAATAACTAGCGGGAGGGCCGGGGAGCTGTTTTTT
CASSQITSGRAGELFF
>.|few|TRBV6-5|TRBJ1-4
TGTGCCAGCAGTTATCGGAGGAGGGCTCAAGAAAAACTGTTTTTT
CASSYRRRAQEKLFF
>.|.|TRBV4-3|TRBJ2-7
TGCGCCAGCAGCCAAGGGTCTAGCGCCACCTACGAGCAGTACTTC
CASSQGSSATYEQYF
>.|.|TRBV18|TRBJ2-1
TGTGCCAGCTCCCTCGAGGACAATGAGCAGTTCTTC
CASSLEDNEQFF
>.|.|TRBV12-3/TRBV12-4|TRBJ1-1
TGTGCCAGCAGTCCCCGTGCGCCCCGTGAAGCTTTCTTT
CASSPRAPREAFF
>TRBD2|.|TRBV2|TRBJ2-3
TGTGCCAGCAGTGATGGGCTAGCGGGAGGACTTAGCACAGATACGCAGTATTTT
CASSDGLAGGLSTDTQYF
>.|.|TRBV13|TRBJ2-7
TGTGCCAGCAGCCCCCCTCGGGGGAGACACTCCTACGAGCAGTACTTC
CASSPPRGRHSYEQYF
>.|.|TRBV6-5|TRBJ2-7
TGTGCCAGCAGACGCGACAGGTCTAGGTACGAGCAGTACTTC
CASRRDRSRYEQYF
>.|.|TRBV2|TRBJ1-6
TGTGCCAGCAGGGGAGAAGTGGGTACGCCCCTCCACTTT
CASRGEVGTPLHF
>.|.|TRBV28|TRBJ1-1
TGTGCCAGCAGTATGGACAGAGTGAACACTGAAGCTTTCTTT
CASSMDRVNTEAFF
>TRBD2|.|TRBV14|TRBJ2-3
TGTGCCAGCAGCCCCGGGACTAGCGGGGCGAATACGCAGTATTTT
CASSPGTSGANTQYF
>TRBD1|.|TRBV19|TRBJ1-5
TGTGCCAGTACTACCGCGGACAGGGGCAATCAGCCCCAGCATTTT
CASTTADRGNQPQHF
>.|.|TRBV30|TRBJ1-5
TGTGCCTGGAGCTCCCAGGGCAGGGTTAGCAATCAGCCCCAGCATTTT
CAWSSQGRVSNQPQHF
>.|.|TRBV12-3/TRBV12-4|TRBJ2-1
TGTGCCAGCAGTCAACAGATCTATGAGCAGTTCTTC
CASSQQIYEQFF
>.|.|TRBV3-1/TRBV3-2|TRBJ2-3
TGTGCCAGCAGTCTTCGGGGTCGCACAGATACGCAGTATTTT
CASSLRGRTDTQYF
>TRBD2|.|TRBV27|TRBJ2-7
TGTGCCAGCAGTTTATCACTAGCGGGGGCCCACGAGCAGTACTTC
CASSLSLAGAHEQYF
>.|.|TRBV7-2|TRBJ2-2
TGTGCCAGCAGCCTGAGGATGACCGGGGAGCTGTTTTTT
CASSLRMTGELFF
>TRBD1|.|TRBV2|TRBJ2-1
TGTGCCAGCAGGGCCGGGACAGGGAGCTACAATGAGCAGTTCTTC
CASRAGTGSYNEQFF
>.|.|TRBV7-3|TRBJ2-7
TGTGCCAGCAGCCCCCCCACAGGTACGATCTCCTACGAGCAGTACTTC
CASSPPTGTISYEQYF
>.|.|TRBV30|TRBJ2-7
TGTGCCTGGAGTGACTACAGGGCGGGCTTGTACTTC
CAWSDYRAGLYF
>.|.|TRBV19|TRBJ1-2
TGTGCCAGTAGTACAGAACCGGGACTCATCCGGTATTATGGCTACACCTTC
CASSTEPGLIRYYGYTF